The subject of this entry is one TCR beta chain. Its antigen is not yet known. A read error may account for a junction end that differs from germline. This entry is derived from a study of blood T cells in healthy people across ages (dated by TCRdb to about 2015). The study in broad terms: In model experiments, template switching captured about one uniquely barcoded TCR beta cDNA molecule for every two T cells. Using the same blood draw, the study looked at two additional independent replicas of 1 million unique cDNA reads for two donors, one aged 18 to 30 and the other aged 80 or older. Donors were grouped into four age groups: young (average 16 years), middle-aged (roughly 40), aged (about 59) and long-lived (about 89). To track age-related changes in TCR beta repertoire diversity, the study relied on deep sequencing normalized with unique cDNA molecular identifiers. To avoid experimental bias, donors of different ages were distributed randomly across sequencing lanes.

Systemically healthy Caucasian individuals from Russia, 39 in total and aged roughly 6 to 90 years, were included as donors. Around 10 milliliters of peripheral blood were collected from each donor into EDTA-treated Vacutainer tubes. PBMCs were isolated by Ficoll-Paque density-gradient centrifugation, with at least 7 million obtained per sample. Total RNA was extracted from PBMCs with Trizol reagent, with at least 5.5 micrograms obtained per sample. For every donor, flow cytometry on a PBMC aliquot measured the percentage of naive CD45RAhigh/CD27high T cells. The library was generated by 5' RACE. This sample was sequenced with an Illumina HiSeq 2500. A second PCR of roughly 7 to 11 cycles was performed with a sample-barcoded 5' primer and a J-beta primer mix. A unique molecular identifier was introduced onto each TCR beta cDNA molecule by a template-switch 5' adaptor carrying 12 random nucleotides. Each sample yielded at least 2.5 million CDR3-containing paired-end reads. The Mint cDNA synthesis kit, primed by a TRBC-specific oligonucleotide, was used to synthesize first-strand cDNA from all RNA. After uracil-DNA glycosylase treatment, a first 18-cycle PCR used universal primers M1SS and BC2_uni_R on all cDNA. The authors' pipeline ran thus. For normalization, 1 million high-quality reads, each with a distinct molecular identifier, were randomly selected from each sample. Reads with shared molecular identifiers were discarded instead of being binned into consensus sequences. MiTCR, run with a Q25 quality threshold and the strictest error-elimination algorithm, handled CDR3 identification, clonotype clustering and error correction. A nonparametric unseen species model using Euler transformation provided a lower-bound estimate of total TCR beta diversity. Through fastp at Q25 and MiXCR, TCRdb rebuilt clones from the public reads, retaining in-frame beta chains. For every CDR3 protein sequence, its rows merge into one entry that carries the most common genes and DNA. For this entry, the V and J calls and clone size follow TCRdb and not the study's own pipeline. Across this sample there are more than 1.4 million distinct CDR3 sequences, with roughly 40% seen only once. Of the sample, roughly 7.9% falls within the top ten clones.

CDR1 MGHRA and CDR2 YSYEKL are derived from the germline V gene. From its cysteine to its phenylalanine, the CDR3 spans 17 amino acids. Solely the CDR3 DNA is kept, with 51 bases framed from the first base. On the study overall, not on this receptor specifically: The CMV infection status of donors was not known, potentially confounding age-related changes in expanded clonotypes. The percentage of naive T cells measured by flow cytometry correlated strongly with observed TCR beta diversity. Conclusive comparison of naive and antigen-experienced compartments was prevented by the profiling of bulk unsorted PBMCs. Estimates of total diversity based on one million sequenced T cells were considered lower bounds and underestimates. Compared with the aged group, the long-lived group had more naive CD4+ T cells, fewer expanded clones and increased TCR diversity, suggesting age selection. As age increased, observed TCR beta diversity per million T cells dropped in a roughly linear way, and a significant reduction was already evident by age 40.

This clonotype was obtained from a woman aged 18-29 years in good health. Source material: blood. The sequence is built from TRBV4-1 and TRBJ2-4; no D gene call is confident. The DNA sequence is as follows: TGCGCCAGCAGCCCCGGCCAGGCCCGATCTGCCAAATACATTCAGTACTTC. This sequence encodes CASSPGQARSAKYIQYF.